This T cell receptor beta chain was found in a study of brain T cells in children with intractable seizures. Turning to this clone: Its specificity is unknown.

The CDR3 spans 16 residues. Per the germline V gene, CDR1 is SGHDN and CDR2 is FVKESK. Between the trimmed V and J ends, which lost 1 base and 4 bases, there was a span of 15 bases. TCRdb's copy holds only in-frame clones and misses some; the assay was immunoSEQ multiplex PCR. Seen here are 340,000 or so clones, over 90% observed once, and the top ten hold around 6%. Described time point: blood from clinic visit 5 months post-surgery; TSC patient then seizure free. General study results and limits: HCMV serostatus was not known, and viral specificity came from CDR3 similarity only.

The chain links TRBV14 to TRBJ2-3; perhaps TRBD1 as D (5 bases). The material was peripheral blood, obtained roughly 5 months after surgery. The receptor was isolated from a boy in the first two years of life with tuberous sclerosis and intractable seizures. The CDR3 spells CASSQVSGFGADTQYF. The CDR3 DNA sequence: TGTGCCAGCAGCCAAGTCTCAGGGTTCGGCGCAGATACGCAGTATTTT.